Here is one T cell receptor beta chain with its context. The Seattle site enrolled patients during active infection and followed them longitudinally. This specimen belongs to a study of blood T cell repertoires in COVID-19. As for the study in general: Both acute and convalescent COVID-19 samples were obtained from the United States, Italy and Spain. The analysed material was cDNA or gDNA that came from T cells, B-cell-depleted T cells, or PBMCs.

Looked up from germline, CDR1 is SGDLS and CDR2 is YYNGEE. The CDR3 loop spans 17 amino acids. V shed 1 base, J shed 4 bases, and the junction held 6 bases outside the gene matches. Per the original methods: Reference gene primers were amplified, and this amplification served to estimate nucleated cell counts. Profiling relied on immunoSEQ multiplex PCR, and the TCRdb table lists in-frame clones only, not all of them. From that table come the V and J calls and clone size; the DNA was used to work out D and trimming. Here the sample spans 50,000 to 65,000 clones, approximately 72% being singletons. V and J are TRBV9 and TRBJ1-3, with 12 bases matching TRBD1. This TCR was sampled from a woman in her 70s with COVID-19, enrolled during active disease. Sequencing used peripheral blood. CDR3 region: CASSVYRDRGPGNTIYF. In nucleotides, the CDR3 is TGTGCCAGCAGCGTATACCGGGACAGGGGGCCAGGAAACACCATATATTTT.